The 24 T cell receptor beta chains listed next were all sequenced from one sample in a study of CD8+ T cells in alopecia areata. It was cDNA, reverse transcribed from extracted RNA, that served as the sequencing template. Using immunoSEQ multiplex PCR, the repertoire was profiled, and TCRdb retains in-frame clones only, with some absent. Among 20,000 to 30,000 clones listed, roughly half were seen once. The sequencing sample was made of NKG2D-high CD8+ T cells sorted from blood. Receptor source: a human donor with alopecia areata.

This chain uses TRBV5-1 with TRBJ2-7; D remains unclear. Germline CDR1 and CDR2: SGHRS and YFSETQ. This CDR3 has 15 residues. Trimming took off 0 bases at V and 1 base at J, with 11 bases between the two ends. Here the CDR3 DNA reads TGCGCCAGCAGCTTGGAGGCAGTAACATCCTACGAGCAGTACTTC. Encoded protein: CASSLEAVTSYEQYF.

V usage is TRBV5-1 and J usage is TRBJ2-7, with 15 bases fitting TRBD2. The CDR3 sequence is 16 residues long. Trimming cost V 4 bases and J 6 bases; bases outside gene matches: 8. From germline, CDR1 is SGHRS and CDR2 YFSETQ. DNA for the CDR3: TGCGCCAGCAGCAAGGGACTAGCGGGAGGTTATGGCGAGCAGTACTTC. This encodes CASSKGLAGGYGEQYF.

This clone was detected only a few times. This chain links TRBV19 with TRBJ2-7; D not resolved. Germline V gene data show CDR1 as LNHDA and CDR2 as SQIVND (reference sequence). This CDR3 comprises 12 residues. The V end was cut by 8 bases, the J end by 2 bases, with 10 bases between. Here the CDR3 DNA reads TGTGCCAGTGGCCGTAGCCCCTACGAGCAGTACTTC. It encodes CASGRSPYEQYF.

This chain connects TRBV27 to TRBJ2-5, with TRBD2 identical over 9 bases. V shed 1 base and J 5 bases; nucleotides not matched to a gene: 11. The CDR3 has 17 residues. The germline V gene encodes CDR1 MNHEY and CDR2 SMNVEV (reference sequence). The CDR3 DNA sequence: TGTGCCAGCAGTTTATTGGAGGGTAGCGGGAGTTGGGAGACCCAGTACTTC. This gives the protein CASSLLEGSGSWETQYF.

V is TRBV6-6 and J is TRBJ2-5; the match to TRBD1 covers 7 bases. Germline V gene lookup returns CDR1 MNHNY and CDR2 SVGAGI (reference sequence). The junction had 3 bases not matched to a gene; V was cut back by 5 bases and J by 3 bases. This CDR3 contains 13 residues. The CDR3 protein is CASSDTGEETQYF. The DNA for the CDR3 is TGTGCCAGCAGTGATACAGGGGAAGAGACCCAGTACTTC.

The V call is TRBV13, the J call TRBJ2-5; tentatively, D is TRBD1 or TRBD2 (6 bases each). The CDR3 totals 15 residues. Per the germline V gene, CDR1 is PRHDT and CDR2 is FYEKMQ (reference sequence). Deletions cut 6 bases from V and 0 bases from J, with 14 bases between. CDR3 amino acids: CASRPRGTYQETQYF. The CDR3 coding sequence is TGTGCCAGCAGACCACGCGGGACATACCAAGAGACCCAGTACTTC.

This clone was counted a few times. The chain uses TRBV13 and TRBJ2-1; maybe TRBD2 (5 bases). Trimming cost V 5 bases and J 8 bases, with 10 bases left between them. Germline CDR1 PRHDT, CDR2 FYEKMQ (reference sequence). The CDR3 length is 12 residues. The CDR3 nucleotides are TGTGCCAGCAGCGAAGGAGGAGATGAGCAGTTCTTC. Translated: CASSEGGDEQFF. Full variable domain (outside the CDR3, taken from reference TRBV13 and TRBJ2-1): AAGVIQSPRHLIKEKRETATLKCYPIPRHDTVYWYQQGPGQDPQFLISFYEKMQSDKGSIPDRFSAQQFSDYHSELNMSSLELGDSALYFCASSEGGDEQFFGPGTRLTVL.

This clone has more than one count but fewer than ten. J is TRBJ2-3 and V is TRBV7-9, with D uncertain. The CDR3 length is 16 residues. V shed 4 bases and J shed 1 base, with 15 bases lying between them. Per germline, CDR1 SEHNR and CDR2 FQNEAQ (reference sequence). CDR3 DNA: TGTGCCAGCAGCTCGCACAGAGATGTCGGCACAGATACGCAGTATTTT. This codes for CASSSHRDVGTDTQYF.

The chain recombines TRBV27 with TRBJ1-3, with D unresolved. V was cut by 2 bases and J by 0 bases, with 8 bases left in between. From germline, CDR1 is MNHEY and CDR2 SMNVEV (reference sequence). This CDR3 has 15 amino acids. CDR3 sequence (DNA): TGTGCCAGCAGTTTAGGGCAGAACTCTGGAAACACCATATATTTT. This translates into CASSLGQNSGNTIYF.

The V call is TRBV7-9, the J call TRBJ1-2; no clear D. This CDR3 is 13 amino acids long. The V end was cut by 5 bases, the J end by 3 bases, with 10 bases between. Germline V gene lookup returns CDR1 SEHNR and CDR2 FQNEAQ (reference sequence). The CDR3 DNA is TGTGCCAGCAGCCCCGGGCGAGACTATGGCTACACCTTC. Amino acids: CASSPGRDYGYTF.

The chain carries TRBV11-2 and TRBJ2-7; the match to TRBD2 covers 10 bases. Trimming removed 0 bases from V and 3 bases from J; junction bases left unmatched: 2. This CDR3 contains 15 residues. In germline, CDR1 is SGHAT, CDR2 FQNNGV. The CDR3 loop is CASSLEASGSYEQYF. In DNA, the CDR3 is TGTGCCAGCAGCTTAGAGGCTAGCGGGAGCTACGAGCAGTACTTC.

J is TRBJ1-1 and V is TRBV28; D is ambiguous. Germline CDR1 and CDR2: MDHEN and SYDVKM. There are 15 residues in the CDR3. The V and J ends lost 3 bases and 0 bases respectively, with 11 bases between them. The CDR3 region has the DNA TGTGCCAGCAGTTTTTCCGCAAGTATGAACACTGAAGCTTTCTTT. It codes for CASSFSASMNTEAFF.

V and J are TRBV7-9 and TRBJ1-2; weak D call: TRBD1 (5 bases). The CDR3 totals 15 residues. V was cut by 5 bases and J by 7 bases, with 20 bases left in between. The V gene's germline CDR1 is SEHNR and CDR2 FQNEAQ (reference sequence). CDR3 sequence (DNA): TGTGCCAGCAGCGACCGGGACGTTCGGACTATTGGCTACACCTTC. It codes for CASSDRDVRTIGYTF.

This clone was seen more than once but under ten times. The chain joins TRBV7-9 to TRBJ2-3; 8 bases agree with TRBD1. After removal of 5 bases from V and 5 bases from J, the junction contained 9 bases not matched to a gene. CDR3 length: 15 residues. Germline V lookup: CDR1 SEHNR, CDR2 FQNEAQ (reference sequence). The CDR3 nucleotides are TGTGCCAGCAGCCCAGCCCAGGGGGCGCAAGATACGCAGTATTTT. Translation: CASSPAQGAQDTQYF.

This clone has more than one count but fewer than ten. The chain uses TRBV29-1 and TRBJ2-7, with 9 bases lining up with TRBD1. After removal of 4 bases from V and 2 bases from J, the junction contained 6 bases not matched to a gene. The CDR3 consists of 14 residues. Germline CDR1 is SQVTM and CDR2 is ANQGSEA. The DNA for the CDR3 is TGCAGCGTTGGTGGACAGGGGCTTGCCTACGAGCAGTACTTC. This sequence encodes CSVGGQGLAYEQYF.

This clone was seen at least ten times. The chain's CDR3 is CASSPSRGHEQFF. The CDR3 DNA reads as TGTGCCAGCAGCCCTAGTCGGGGACATGAGCAGTTCTTC. The rearrangement uses TRBV7-9 and TRBJ2-1; D possibly matches TRBD1 or TRBD2 (5 bases each). Germline CDR1 and CDR2: SEHNR and FQNEAQ (reference sequence). The CDR3 extends over 13 amino acids. Trimming cost V 5 bases and J 8 bases, with 13 bases left between them.

This clone has just a few counts. V and J are TRBV7-9 and TRBJ1-1; D is unclear. Germline V gives CDR1 SEHNR, CDR2 FQNEAQ (reference sequence). The CDR3 runs 15 residues. Trimming cost V 3 bases and J 0 bases, with 11 bases left between them. CDR3 in amino acids: CASSFLGDLNTEAFF. The CDR3 DNA follows: TGTGCCAGCAGCTTCTTAGGTGACCTGAACACTGAAGCTTTCTTT.

This chain uses TRBV5-6 with TRBJ1-2; 8 bases align to TRBD1. The CDR3 loop spans 13 amino acids. CDR1 is SGHDT, CDR2 YYEEEE, per germline. V dropped 4 bases and J dropped 3; count of bases not matched to a gene: 2. The CDR3 region is CASSPQGDYGYTF. The CDR3 coding sequence is TGTGCCAGCAGCCCACAGGGGGACTATGGCTACACCTTC.

V usage is TRBV10-3 and J usage is TRBJ1-3; D is unresolved. Germline V CDR1 and CDR2: ENHRY, SYGVKD. This CDR3 region has 12 residues. V lost 8 bases to trimming and J lost 8 bases, with 13 bases between them. The CDR3 DNA reads as TGTGCCATCGCGGCAATTCGAGACACCATATATTTT. Protein sequence: CAIAAIRDTIYF.

V usage is TRBV11-2 and J usage is TRBJ2-7, with D possibly TRBD1 on 6 matching bases. V lost 5 bases and J lost 3, with 20 bases in between. Germline CDR1 is SGHAT and CDR2 is FQNNGV. The length of the CDR3 is 16 residues. CDR3 nucleotides: TGTGCCAGCAGCCCTTTCTTCAGACAGGCGCACTACGAGCAGTACTTC. Translation: CASSPFFRQAHYEQYF.

This chain links TRBV5-1 with TRBJ2-1; maybe TRBD2 (5 bases). V lost 3 bases to trimming and J lost 4 bases, with 11 bases between them. CDR3 length equals 14 residues. Germline assignment: CDR1 SGHRS and CDR2 YFSETQ. The CDR3 protein is CASSWRNGYNEQFF. CDR3 nucleotide sequence: TGCGCCAGCAGCTGGAGGAATGGGTACAATGAGCAGTTCTTC. The full variable domain, its missing parts supplied by reference TRBV5-1 and TRBJ2-1, is KAGVTQTPRYLIKTRGQQVTLSCSPISGHRSVSWYQQTPGQGLQFLFEYFSETQRNKGNFPGRFSGRQFSNSRSEMNVSTLELGDSALYLCASSWRNGYNEQFFGPGTRLTVL.

V and J are TRBV13 and TRBJ2-1; D may be TRBD2 (5 bases). CDR1 and CDR2 (germline): PRHDT, FYEKMQ (reference sequence). Trimming removed 7 bases at V and 0 bases at J, with 13 bases between. This CDR3 is built from 15 residues. Here the CDR3 reads CASTYGMSSYNEQFF. CDR3 DNA sequence: TGTGCCAGCACTTACGGGATGAGCTCCTACAATGAGCAGTTCTTC.

The table lists this clone with a count of one. DNA of the CDR3: TGTGCCAGCACCCTTCGTGGATATAGCACAGATACGCAGTATTTT. It yields the protein CASTLRGYSTDTQYF. This sequence joins TRBV7-3 and TRBJ2-3; D gene unclear. Trimming took off 7 bases at V and 0 bases at J, with 14 bases between the two ends. There are 15 residues in the CDR3. Per the germline V gene, CDR1 is SGHTA and CDR2 is FQGTGA.

The chain uses TRBV28 and TRBJ2-5; the D gene is possibly TRBD2 (5 bases). CDR1 is MDHEN, CDR2 SYDVKM, per germline. The CDR3 spans 16 residues. V lost 2 bases and J 2 bases, leaving 15 bases between the germline ends. This CDR3 reads CASSLGSGWWQETQYF. CDR3 bases: TGTGCCAGCAGTTTAGGGTCGGGGTGGTGGCAAGAGACCCAGTACTTC.